The 14 T cell receptor beta chains below were found in one sample sequenced in a study of cytomegalovirus exposure and HLA in healthy donors. It was with 60 Vbeta and 13 Jbeta primers that the PCR ran. Sequencing was performed with immunoSEQ multiplex PCR; in TCRdb, only in-frame clones are kept and a portion is missing. This sample has over 110,000 clones, with about 79% found just once. Specimen: PBMCs. These receptors came from a male donor in good health and CMV-seronegative.

The V call is TRBV19, the J call TRBJ2-1; possibly TRBD2 for D (6 bases). Germline CDR1 is LNHDA and CDR2 is SQIVND (reference sequence). The length of the CDR3 is 16 residues. V was cut by 9 bases and J by 5 bases, with 23 bases left in between. CDR3 nucleotide sequence: TGTGCCAGCCCCGAATTGGAGGGAGAGGGTCACAATGAGCAGTTCTTC. The encoded protein is CASPELEGEGHNEQFF.

The table lists this clone with a few counts. The chain combines TRBV6-5 with TRBJ2-7; tentative D call: TRBD1 (6 bases). V was cut by 0 bases and J by 2 bases, with 14 bases left in between. Germline V lookup: CDR1 MNHEY, CDR2 SVGAGI. CDR3 length: 16 residues. Written as DNA, the CDR3 is TGTGCCAGCAGTTACTCGATTGGACAGTCAACCTACGAGCAGTACTTC. It is translated as CASSYSIGQSTYEQYF.

The rearrangement uses TRBV7-8 and TRBJ2-7; D might be TRBD2 (5 bases). CDR1 and CDR2 (germline): SGHVS, FQNEAQ. The CDR3 totals 13 residues. V lost 6 bases and J 5 bases, leaving 14 bases between the germline ends. The CDR3 region is CASRAGGLNEQYF. DNA of the CDR3: TGTGCCAGCAGGGCCGGAGGTCTGAACGAGCAGTACTTC.

The chain employs TRBV10-2 and TRBJ2-7; D uncertain. The germline CDR1 and CDR2 sequences are WSHSY and SAAADI. V shed 8 bases and J shed 2 bases, with 13 bases lying between them. This CDR3 region has 13 residues. This CDR3 is CASGDVEPYEQYF. The CDR3 nucleotides are TGCGCCAGCGGAGACGTAGAGCCCTACGAGCAGTACTTC.

J is TRBJ2-1 and V is TRBV13; possibly TRBD2 for D (5 bases). The CDR3 runs to 16 residues. Germline loops: CDR1 PRHDT, CDR2 FYEKMQ (reference sequence). The V end was cut by 5 bases, the J end by 3 bases, with 17 bases between. CDR3 nucleotide sequence: TGTGCCAGCAGCAGTAGGCGGGTGGCTTTCTACAATGAGCAGTTCTTC. It translates to CASSSRRVAFYNEQFF.

The rearrangement uses TRBV29-1 and TRBJ1-5; perhaps TRBD1 as D (5 bases). The V gene's germline CDR1 is SQVTM and CDR2 ANQGSEA. This CDR3 comprises 13 residues. The V gene lost 4 bases and the J gene lost 3 bases, with 10 bases spanning the gap. CDR3 DNA sequence: TGCAGCGTTGGGCGGGACCTCAATCAGCCCCAGCATTTT. Its protein product is CSVGRDLNQPQHF.

The sample holds one count of this clone. V usage is TRBV9 and J usage is TRBJ2-1, with D unresolved. Trimming took off 0 bases at V and 10 bases at J, with 8 bases between the two ends. The CDR3 is made up of 12 amino acids. Germline assignment: CDR1 SGDLS and CDR2 YYNGEE. The CDR3 reads CASSVVEREQFF. CDR3 DNA sequence: TGTGCCAGCAGCGTAGTAGAGAGGGAGCAGTTCTTC.

V gene TRBV6-5 combines with J gene TRBJ1-1; the D gene is possibly TRBD1 (6 bases). The V gene's germline CDR1 is MNHEY and CDR2 SVGAGI. V was clipped by 7 bases and J by 7 bases, with 16 bases between them. The CDR3 consists of 13 residues. The CDR3 DNA is TGTGCCAGCACCCAAGGGGAGGGGGGTGAAGCTTTCTTT. This gives the protein CASTQGEGGEAFF.

The chain joins TRBV28 to TRBJ1-3, with a tentative D call TRBD1 (6 bases). The V gene's germline CDR1 is MDHEN and CDR2 SYDVKM. CDR3 length: 19 amino acids. Trimming shortened V by 2 bases and J by 0 bases, and 20 bases separated the two germline ends. The chain's CDR3 is CASSLTTSGDPDSGNTIYF. CDR3 coding DNA: TGTGCCAGCAGTTTAACTACATCAGGGGACCCAGACTCTGGAAACACCATATATTTT. Full variable domain (rest looked up from reference TRBV28 and TRBJ1-3): DVKVTQSSRYLVKRTGEKVFLECVQDMDHENMFWYRQDPGLGLRLIYFSYDVKMKEKGDIPEGYSVSREKKERFSLILESASTNQTSMYLCASSLTTSGDPDSGNTIYFGEGSWLTVV.

This clone was recorded only once. The chain carries TRBV4-3 and TRBJ2-5, with 8 bases matching TRBD2. Per germline, CDR1 LGHNA and CDR2 YSLEER. V trimming: 0 bases; J trimming: 5 bases; junction bases outside the gene matches: 5. CDR3 length: 15 residues. The DNA for the CDR3 is TGCGCCAGCAGCCAAGAGTCGGCGGGAGGCGAGACCCAGTACTTC. Protein sequence: CASSQESAGGETQYF.

The chain uses TRBV6-6 and TRBJ2-5, with a possible D match to TRBD2 (6 bases). There are 16 residues in the CDR3. The V and J ends lost 4 bases and 5 bases respectively, with 20 bases between them. CDR1 MNHNY and CDR2 SVGAGI come from the germline V gene (reference sequence). In DNA, the CDR3 is TGTGCCAGCAGTTTGTATCGACTAGTAATAGAGGAGACCCAGTACTTC. Encoded protein: CASSLYRLVIEETQYF.

With regard to this clone: Other DNA sequences in the same sample also yield this CDR3. V gene TRBV19 combines with J gene TRBJ2-6; a possible D gene is TRBD2 (5 bases). From germline, CDR1 is LNHDA and CDR2 SQIVND (reference sequence). This CDR3 is 16 amino acids long. V was shortened by 4 bases and J by 0 bases, with 10 bases between the two germline ends. CDR3 region: CASSRLRLSGANVLTF. The CDR3 coding sequence is TGTGCCAGTAGTAGACTACGCCTCTCTGGGGCCAACGTCCTGACTTTC.

The CDR3 here is CASSLLAGTYEQYF. The CDR3 DNA follows: TGTGCCAGCAGTTTACTAGCGGGAACTTACGAGCAGTACTTC. The gene calls are TRBV2 and TRBJ2-7, with 10 bases matching TRBD2. The CDR3 is 14 amino acids. Trimming at V came to 5 bases and at J to 4 bases, leaving 5 bases not matched to a gene. Germline V gene sequence: CDR1 SNHLY, CDR2 FYNNEI.

CDR3 in amino acids: CASSTTGTGGNIQYF. In nucleotides, the CDR3 is TGTGCCAGTAGCACGACCGGGACAGGGGGAAACATTCAGTACTTC. The rearrangement links TRBV19 to TRBJ2-4; 11 bases are shared with TRBD1. From germline, CDR1 is LNHDA and CDR2 SQIVND (reference sequence). Trimming at V came to 6 bases and at J to 6 bases, leaving 7 bases not matched to a gene. This CDR3 is 15 amino acids long.